This record concerns one TCR beta chain sequence. Its specificity is unknown. Coverage ceases 3 residues before the CDR3 finishes, and the germline J gene fills in the end. This sample is drawn from a study of T cells in women clearing cervical HPV infection. Findings of the study overall: Repertoire richness, not evenness, was significantly elevated in CIN3+ cases versus controls.

HPV was found by MY09/MY11 PCR and dot-blot genotyping. CDR1 and CDR2 (germline): DFQATT, SNEGSKA (reference sequence). This CDR3 is 13 amino acids long. The trim removed 5 bases at V and 3 bases at J, leaving 3 bases unmatched. Sequencing used immunoSEQ multiplex PCR; TCRdb keeps in-frame clones, though not all of them. The sample shows around 39,000 clones, and 5.5% to 8% sits with its ten largest clones. The TCR sequence derives from a woman aged 18 to 75 with a cervical HPV16 infection that either progressed to CIN3+ or cleared (not recorded which). J is TRBJ2-3 and V is TRBV20-1; 9 positions agree with TRBD1. Material for sequencing was blood buffy coat. CDR3 bases read: TGCAGTGCTTGGGACAGGGATACAGATACG. Translated: CSAWDRDTDT. The full-length CDR3 reads as CSAWDRDTDTQYF.